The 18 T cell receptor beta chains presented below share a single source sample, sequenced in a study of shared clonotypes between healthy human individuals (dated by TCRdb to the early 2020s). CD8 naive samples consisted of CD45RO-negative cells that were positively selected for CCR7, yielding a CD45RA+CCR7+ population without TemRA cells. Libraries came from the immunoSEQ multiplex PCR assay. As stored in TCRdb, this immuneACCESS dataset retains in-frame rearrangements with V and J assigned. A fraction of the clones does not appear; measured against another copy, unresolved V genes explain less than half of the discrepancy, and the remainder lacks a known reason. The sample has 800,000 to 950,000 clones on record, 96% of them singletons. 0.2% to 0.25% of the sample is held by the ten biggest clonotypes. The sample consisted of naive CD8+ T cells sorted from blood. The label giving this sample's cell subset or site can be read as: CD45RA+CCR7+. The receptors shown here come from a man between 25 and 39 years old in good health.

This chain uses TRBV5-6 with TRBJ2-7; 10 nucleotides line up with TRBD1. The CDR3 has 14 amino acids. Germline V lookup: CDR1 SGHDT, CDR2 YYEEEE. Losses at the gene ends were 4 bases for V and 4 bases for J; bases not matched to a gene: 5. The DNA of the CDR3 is TGTGCCAGCAGCATAGGGACAGGGGATTACGAGCAGTACTTC. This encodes CASSIGTGDYEQYF.

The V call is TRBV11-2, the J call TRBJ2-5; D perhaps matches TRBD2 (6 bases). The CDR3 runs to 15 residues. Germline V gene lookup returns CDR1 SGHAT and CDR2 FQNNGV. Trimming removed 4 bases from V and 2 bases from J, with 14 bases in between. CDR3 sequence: CASSSPLANQETQYF. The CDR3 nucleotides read TGTGCCAGCAGCTCGCCCCTAGCGAATCAAGAGACCCAGTACTTC. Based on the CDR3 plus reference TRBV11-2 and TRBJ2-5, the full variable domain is EAGVAQSPRYKIIEKRQSVAFWCNPISGHATLYWYQQILGQGPKLLIQFQNNGVVDDSQLPKDRFSAERLKGVDSTLKIQPAKLEDSAVYLCASSSPLANQETQYFGPGTRLLVL.

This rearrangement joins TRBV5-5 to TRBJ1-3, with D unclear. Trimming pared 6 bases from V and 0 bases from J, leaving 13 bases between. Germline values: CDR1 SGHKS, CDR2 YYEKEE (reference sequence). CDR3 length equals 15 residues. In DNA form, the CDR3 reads TGTGCCAGCAAGCCGTTCTCAAACTCTGGAAACACCATATATTTT. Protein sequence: CASKPFSNSGNTIYF. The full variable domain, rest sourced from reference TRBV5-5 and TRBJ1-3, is DAGVTQSPTHLIKTRGQQVTLRCSPISGHKSVSWYQQVLGQGPQFIFQYYEKEERGRGNFPDRFSARQFPNYSSELNVNALLLGDSALYLCASKPFSNSGNTIYFGEGSWLTVV.

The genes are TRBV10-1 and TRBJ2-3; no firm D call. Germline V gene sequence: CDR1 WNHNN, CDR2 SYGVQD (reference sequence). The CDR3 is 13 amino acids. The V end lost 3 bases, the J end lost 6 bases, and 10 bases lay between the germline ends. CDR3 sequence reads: CASSERTRDTQYF. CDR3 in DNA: TGCGCCAGCAGTGAAAGGACGAGGGATACGCAGTATTTT.

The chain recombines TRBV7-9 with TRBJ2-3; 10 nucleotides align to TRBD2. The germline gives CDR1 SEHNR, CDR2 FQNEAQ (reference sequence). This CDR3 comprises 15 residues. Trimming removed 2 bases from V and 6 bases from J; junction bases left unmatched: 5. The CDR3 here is CASSLSLAGTDTQYF. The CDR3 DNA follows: TGTGCCAGCAGCTTATCACTAGCGGGAACCGATACGCAGTATTTT.

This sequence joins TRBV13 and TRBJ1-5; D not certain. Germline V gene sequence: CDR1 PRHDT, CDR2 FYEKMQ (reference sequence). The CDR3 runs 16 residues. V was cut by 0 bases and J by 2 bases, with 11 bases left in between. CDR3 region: CASSLGGRLGNQPQHF. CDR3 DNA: TGTGCCAGCAGCTTAGGGGGCAGGCTAGGCAATCAGCCCCAGCATTTT.

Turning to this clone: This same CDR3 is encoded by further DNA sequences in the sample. The CDR3 loop reads CASSPETRSSYEQYF. The CDR3 nucleotides are TGCGCCAGCAGCCCCGAAACCCGAAGCTCCTACGAGCAGTACTTC. The genes are TRBV4-1 and TRBJ2-7; D is uncertain. The CDR3 is 15 amino acids. Germline loops: CDR1 MGHRA, CDR2 YSYEKL. Trimming shortened V by 4 bases and J by 0 bases, and 13 bases separated the two germline ends.

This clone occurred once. CDR3 coding DNA: TGTGCCAGCAGCTTGGAGGGGACAGGGTTTACTGAAGCTTTCTTT. Protein sequence: CASSLEGTGFTEAFF. J is TRBJ1-1 and V is TRBV5-4, with 9 bases lining up with TRBD1. Per germline, CDR1 SGHNT and CDR2 YYREEE (reference sequence). Trimming cost V 0 bases and J 5 bases; bases outside gene matches: 5. This CDR3 spans 15 amino acids.

CDR3 nucleotides: TGTGCCAGCAGCCATCGGACAGGGTTTGAGCAGTTCTTC. This codes for CASSHRTGFEQFF. The J gene is TRBJ2-1, the V gene TRBV5-8, with 8 bases aligning to TRBD1. The CDR3 totals 13 residues. Losses at the gene ends were 4 bases for V and 9 bases for J; bases not matched to a gene: 6. The V gene's germline CDR1 is SGHTS and CDR2 YDEGEE.

CDR3 region: CATQGLARDTDTQYF. In DNA form, the CDR3 reads TGTGCCACCCAGGGGTTAGCGCGAGATACAGATACGCAGTATTTT. V is TRBV2 and J is TRBJ2-3; D is perhaps TRBD1 (6 bases). The CDR3 is 15 residues long. Germline CDR1 SNHLY, CDR2 FYNNEI. V was cut by 10 bases and J by 3 bases, with 20 bases left in between.

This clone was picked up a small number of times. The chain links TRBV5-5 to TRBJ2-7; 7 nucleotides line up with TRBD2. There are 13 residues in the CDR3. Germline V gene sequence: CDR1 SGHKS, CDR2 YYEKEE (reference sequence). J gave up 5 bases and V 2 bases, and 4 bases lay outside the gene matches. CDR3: CASSFIREDEQYF. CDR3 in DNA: TGTGCCAGCAGCTTTATACGGGAGGACGAGCAGTACTTC.

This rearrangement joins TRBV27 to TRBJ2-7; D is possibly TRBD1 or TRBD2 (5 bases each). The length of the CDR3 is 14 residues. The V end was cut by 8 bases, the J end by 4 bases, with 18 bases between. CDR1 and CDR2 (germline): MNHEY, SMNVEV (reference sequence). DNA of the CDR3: TGTGCCAGCGGTACCGGGGCCGTATTGTACGAGCAGTACTTC. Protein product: CASGTGAVLYEQYF.

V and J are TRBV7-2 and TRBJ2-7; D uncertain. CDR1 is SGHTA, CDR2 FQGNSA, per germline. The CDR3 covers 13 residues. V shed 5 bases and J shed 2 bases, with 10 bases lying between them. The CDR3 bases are TGTGCCAGCAGCCCGAGTGGCCCCTACGAGCAGTACTTC. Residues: CASSPSGPYEQYF.

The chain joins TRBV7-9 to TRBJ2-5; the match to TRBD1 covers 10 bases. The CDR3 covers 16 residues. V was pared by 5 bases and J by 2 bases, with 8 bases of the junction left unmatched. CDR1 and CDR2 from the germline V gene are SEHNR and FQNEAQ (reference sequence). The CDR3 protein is CASSRRTGGLQETQYF. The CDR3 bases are TGTGCCAGCAGCCGACGGACAGGGGGACTACAAGAGACCCAGTACTTC.

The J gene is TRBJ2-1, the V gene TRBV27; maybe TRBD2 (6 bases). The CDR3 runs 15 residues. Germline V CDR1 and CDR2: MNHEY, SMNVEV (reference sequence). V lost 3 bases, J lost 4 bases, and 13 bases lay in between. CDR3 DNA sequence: TGTGCCAGCAGTTTTAAAAGGAGGGAGTACAATGAGCAGTTCTTC. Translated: CASSFKRREYNEQFF.

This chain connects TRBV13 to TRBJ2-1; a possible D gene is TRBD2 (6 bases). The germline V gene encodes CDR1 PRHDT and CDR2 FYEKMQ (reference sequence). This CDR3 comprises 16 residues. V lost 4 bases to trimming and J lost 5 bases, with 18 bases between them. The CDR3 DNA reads TGTGCCAGCAGCTCCCAATCGGTAGCGGTCAACAATGAGCAGTTCTTC. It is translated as CASSSQSVAVNNEQFF.

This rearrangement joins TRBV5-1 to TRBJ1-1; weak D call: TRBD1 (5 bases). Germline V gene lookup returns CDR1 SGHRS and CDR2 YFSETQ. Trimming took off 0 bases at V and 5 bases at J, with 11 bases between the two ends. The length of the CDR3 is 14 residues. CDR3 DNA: TGCGCCAGCAGCTTGGACGTCGGGGGGACTGAAGCTTTCTTT. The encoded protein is CASSLDVGGTEAFF.

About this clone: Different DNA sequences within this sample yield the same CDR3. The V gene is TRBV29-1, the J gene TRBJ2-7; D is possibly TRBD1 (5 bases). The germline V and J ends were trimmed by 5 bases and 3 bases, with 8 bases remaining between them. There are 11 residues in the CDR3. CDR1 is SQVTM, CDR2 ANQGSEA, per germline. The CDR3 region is CSVHQGYEQYF. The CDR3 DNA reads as TGCAGCGTTCATCAGGGCTACGAGCAGTACTTC.